The sequence of this T cell receptor beta chain was determined in a study of shared clonotypes between healthy human individuals. Study-wide context: Three plates were used per donor for CD4 naive, three for CD4 memory, two for CD8 naive and one for CD8 memory. Study outcomes and limitations: The sole specimen, blood, was sampled, and tissue repertoires likely differ. Four donors had roughly 5.2% of their naive CD4 clonotypes in common. As a rule, naive subsets had a larger estimated richness than memory subsets.

Germline lookup yields CDR1 SGHAT and CDR2 FQNNGV. Unmatched junction bases numbered 9, after V lost 3 bases and J lost 5 bases. The CDR3 length is 15 residues. Profiled with immunoSEQ multiplex PCR; TCRdb holds only in-frame clones, not every one. The profile shows about 1,800,000 clones, approximately 95% of them singletons. Naivety among CD8 cells was defined by CD45RO negativity and positive CCR7 selection, thereby excluding terminally differentiated effector memory CD45RA+ cells. About this clone: Its antigen remains unknown.

Sequences were obtained from naive CD8+ T cells sorted from blood. This chain joins TRBV11-2 and TRBJ2-7, with TRBD2 matching over 8 bases. This TCR was recovered from a man aged 18 to 35 in good health. CDR3 residues: CASSLLAGGTNEQYF. CDR3 DNA sequence: TGTGCCAGCAGCTTGTTGGCGGGGGGTACTAACGAGCAGTACTTC.